This TCR beta chain was sequenced for a study of blood T cell repertoires in COVID-19. Assay used: immunoSEQ multiplex PCR; TCRdb lists only in-frame clones, some missing. The data contain about 12,000 clones, 70% to 90% of them singletons. This clone was counted only a few times. The specimen was peripheral blood. This TCR was sampled from a woman aged 60-75 years with active COVID-19.

CDR3 sequence: CASSHSQAMDTQYF. The CDR3 DNA sequence: TGCGCCAGCAGCCACAGTCAGGCGATGGATACGCAGTATTTT. The rearrangement uses TRBV4-1 and TRBJ2-3; no firm D call. Trimming stripped 3 bases from V and 6 bases from J, with 13 bases between. Germline CDR1 MGHRA, CDR2 YSYEKL. The CDR3 is 14 amino acids.